This is a list of T cell receptor beta chains from one sample in a study of blood T cell repertoires in COVID-19. TCRdb keeps only in-frame clones here, not all; method: immunoSEQ multiplex PCR. The table includes about 440,000 clones, around 88% detected once. Sequencing was performed on peripheral blood. The source of these receptors is a woman aged 45-59 years with COVID-19, enrolled during active disease. Both conserved end residues are part of each CDR3. The order of the fields is V gene, J gene, clone size, D gene, CDR3 DNA, CDR3 protein. The D gene is left open where the match is weak. Expanded clones get a size class; other rows say once, few or many, or leave the size out.

TRBV7-9	TRBJ1-1	.	.	TGTGCCAGCAGCTTAGTTACAGGAAGTGAAGCTTTCTTT	CASSLVTGSEAFF
TRBV7-8	TRBJ2-7	.	.	TGTGCCAGCAGCTTGACCGCAAGGGGCGAGCAGTACTTC	CASSLTARGEQYF
TRBV2	TRBJ1-5	.	TRBD1	TGTGCCAGCAGCGCACAGGGGGCAGGGCGCAATCAGCCCCAGCATTTT	CASSAQGAGRNQPQHF
TRBV28	TRBJ2-5	.	TRBD2	TGTGCCAGCAGACTTAAGGCGGTAGCGGGGGGCTGGCTACAAGAGACCCAGTACTTC	CASRLKAVAGGWLQETQYF
TRBV19	TRBJ2-7	.	TRBD1	TGTGCCAGTTCTGACAGGGTTTCTACCTACGAGCAGTACTTC	CASSDRVSTYEQYF
TRBV5-4	TRBJ2-3	once	TRBD2	TGTGCCAGCAGCTTCGGCGGGCGGGGGGGCGGAGATACGCAGTATTTT	CASSFGGRGGGDTQYF
TRBV6-5	TRBJ2-7	once	TRBD1	TGTGCCAGCCGCCTGACAGGGTCCTACGAGCAGTACTTC	CASRLTGSYEQYF
TRBV30	TRBJ1-3	.	.	TGTGCCTGGAGTACAGCAAACTCTGGAAACACCATATATTTT	CAWSTANSGNTIYF
TRBV5-1	TRBJ1-1	.	.	TGCGCCAGCAGCTTGGAAGGGGTGAACACTGAAGCTTTCTTT	CASSLEGVNTEAFF
TRBV7-9	TRBJ1-4	.	TRBD1	TGTGCCAGCAGCCCAACGACAGGGGACAGTGATAATGAAAAACTGTTTTTT	CASSPTTGDSDNEKLFF
TRBV30	TRBJ2-5	.	.	TGTGCCTGGGCACAGGGCTTCAGGGAGACCCAGTACTTC	CAWAQGFRETQYF
TRBV27	TRBJ2-1	.	.	TGTGCCAGCCTGGGGGGGCCCTACAATGAGCAGTTCTTC	CASLGGPYNEQFF
TRBV5-1	TRBJ2-1	.	TRBD2	TGCGCCAGCGGATCCCACCTTGTCGGGGGGGAACAGTTCTTC	CASGSHLVGGEQFF
TRBV11-2	TRBJ2-1	.	TRBD2	TGTGCCAGCAGCTTTCTGGCGGGGGGGATACACAATGAGCAGTTCTTC	CASSFLAGGIHNEQFF
TRBV2	TRBJ2-1	.	TRBD2	TGTGCCAGCAGTTCGGGGGGACGCTCCTACAATGAGCAGTTCTTC	CASSSGGRSYNEQFF
TRBV19	TRBJ1-3	few	.	TGTGCCAGTGGAATGTCTGGGACACCTGGAAACACCATATATTTT	CASGMSGTPGNTIYF
TRBV4-1	TRBJ2-7	.	.	TGCGCCAGCAGCCACGACAGTTACGAGCAGTACTTC	CASSHDSYEQYF
TRBV3-1/TRBV3-2	TRBJ2-1	.	.	TGTGCCAGCAGCGGTCCAAGGACGGGGAGCAATGAGCAGTTCTTC	CASSGPRTGSNEQFF
TRBV5-1	TRBJ1-1	.	.	TGCGCCAGCAGCTTGGAGGAGATCCCCACTGAAGCTTTCTTT	CASSLEEIPTEAFF
TRBV28	TRBJ2-5	.	.	TGTGCCAGCAGTTTACTTCCGAGACAAGAGACCCAGTACTTC	CASSLLPRQETQYF
TRBV5-5	TRBJ1-1	.	.	TGTGCCAGCAGCTTGGATATGAACACTGAAGCTTTCTTT	CASSLDMNTEAFF
TRBV2	TRBJ2-4	.	TRBD2	TGTGCCAGCAGTGAAGGGGCTAGCGGGGGCCCAAACATTCAGTACTTC	CASSEGASGGPNIQYF
TRBV5-1	TRBJ1-1	.	TRBD1	TGCGCCAGCAGCTCATCACGACAGGGCAACACTGAAGCTTTCTTT	CASSSSRQGNTEAFF
TRBV2	TRBJ1-5	.	TRBD1	TGTGCCAGCATCGGGGGACAGGGGGCTTTACAGCCCCAGCATTTT	CASIGGQGALQPQHF
TRBV5-1	TRBJ1-1	.	.	TGCGCCAGCACCCCCGGGGGGGCGGGGACTGAAGCTTTCTTT	CASTPGGAGTEAFF
TRBV6-5	TRBJ2-1	.	.	TGTGCCAGCAGTTACTCCCCCCGTTTAGAGCAGTTCTTC	CASSYSPRLEQFF
TRBV6-5	TRBJ1-2	.	.	TGTGCCAGCGGCCCGGAGGTTCGCGGAAGTGGCTACACCTTC	CASGPEVRGSGYTF
TRBV12-3/TRBV12-4	TRBJ2-1	few	.	TGTGCCAGCAGGCGGGGCGAAAATGAGCAGTTCTTC	CASRRGENEQFF
TRBV27	TRBJ1-5	.	.	TGTGCCAGCAGTTTGGGGGGGGGACAGCCCCAGCATTTT	CASSLGGGQPQHF
TRBV6-5	TRBJ1-1	.	.	TGTGCCAGCAGCCTGGTGAGGTCCAGTGAAGCTTTCTTT	CASSLVRSSEAFF
TRBV9	TRBJ1-1	.	.	TGTGCCAGCAGCATACGCGGTCACATGAACACTGAAGCTTTCTTT	CASSIRGHMNTEAFF
TRBV18	TRBJ1-5	.	TRBD1	TGTGCCAGCTCACCCACGTCACTAGGACAGGTTGCTTATAGCAATCAGCCCCAGCATTTT	CASSPTSLGQVAYSNQPQHF
TRBV11-2	TRBJ1-1	.	.	TGTGCCAGCAGCTTAGAGGAGGGTTTGAACACTGAAGCTTTCTTT	CASSLEEGLNTEAFF
TRBV3-1/TRBV3-2	TRBJ2-7	.	.	TGTGCCAGCAGCCGCGCCACCTACGAGCAGTACTTC	CASSRATYEQYF
TRBV30	TRBJ2-1	.	.	TGTGCCTGGAGTGTACTTGCGGCCTCCTACAATGAGCAGTTCTTC	CAWSVLAASYNEQFF
TRBV19	TRBJ2-3	.	.	TGTGCCAGTAGTATCACCCCCTCCGGGGATACGCAGTATTTT	CASSITPSGDTQYF
TRBV29-1	TRBJ2-3	.	TRBD2	TGCAGCGAAGCAGCACTAGCGGTGGGAGATACGCAGTATTTT	CSEAALAVGDTQYF
TRBV2	TRBJ2-5	.	TRBD1	TGTGCCAGCAGTGAAGGCCCTCAGACAGGGGAGCTGGAAGAGACCCAGTACTTC	CASSEGPQTGELEETQYF
TRBV25-1	TRBJ1-2	.	.	TGTGCCACCCTTGGGGGGGCTAACTATGGCTACACCTTC	CATLGGANYGYTF
TRBV10-3	TRBJ2-7	.	.	TGTGCCATCAGTGAGTCCTTCCTGAGGTCAGAGCAGTACTTC	CAISESFLRSEQYF
TRBV3-1/TRBV3-2	TRBJ2-7	.	TRBD1	TGTGCCAGCAGCCAAGAGGGACAGCCGACCTACGAGCAGTACTTC	CASSQEGQPTYEQYF
TRBV12-3/TRBV12-4	TRBJ2-5	.	TRBD2	TGTGCCAGCAGTCGAGCGGGGGAAGAGACCCAGTACTTC	CASSRAGEETQYF
TRBV19	TRBJ1-3	few	.	TGTGCCAGTAAATCGGACACCATATATTTT	CASKSDTIYF
TRBV4-1	TRBJ1-1	few	TRBD1	TGCGCCAGCAGCCAACAAACGGGACAGACGAACACTGAAGCTTTCTTT	CASSQQTGQTNTEAFF
TRBV7-8	TRBJ1-5	.	.	TGTGCCAGCAGCCTCCGACAGTTAGGCCAGCCCCAGCATTTT	CASSLRQLGQPQHF
TRBV7-2	TRBJ1-1	.	.	TGTGCCAGCAGTGTTAACAGGGACACTGAAGCTTTCTTT	CASSVNRDTEAFF
TRBV7-9	TRBJ1-2	.	TRBD1	TGTGCCAGCAGCGACGTGGACAGGGGGCATTATGGCTACACCTTC	CASSDVDRGHYGYTF
TRBV25-1	TRBJ2-2	.	TRBD1	TGTGCCAGCAGTGATCTACTTGGACAGGGAAGGGCCGGGGAGCTGTTTTTT	CASSDLLGQGRAGELFF
TRBV9	TRBJ2-7	.	.	TGTGCCAGCAGCGTAGCTAGGGGTCATGGCAAGAACTACGAGCAGTACTTC	CASSVARGHGKNYEQYF
TRBV30	TRBJ1-1	.	.	TGTGCCTGGAGTGGGCTAGGTTCTGAAGCTTTCTTT	CAWSGLGSEAFF
TRBV6-5	TRBJ1-6	.	.	TGTGCCAGCAGTTACTCGTTTTATCAGGGAGGATCACCCCTCCACTTT	CASSYSFYQGGSPLHF
TRBV7-9	TRBJ2-3	few	TRBD2	TGTGCCAGCAGCGCTAGCGGGACTAGCACAGATACGCAGTATTTT	CASSASGTSTDTQYF
TRBV2	TRBJ1-4	.	.	TGTGCCAGCAGATCGGAAAGGGGATCAACTAATGAAAAACTGTTTTTT	CASRSERGSTNEKLFF
TRBV4-1	TRBJ2-7	.	.	TGCGCCAGCAGCCAAGACCCGATAATAGTCAGGGACAACGAGCAGTACTTC	CASSQDPIIVRDNEQYF
TRBV28	TRBJ1-1	.	.	TGTGCCAGCAGTTTCCAGGGCGGGAGCACTGAAGCTTTCTTT	CASSFQGGSTEAFF
TRBV30	TRBJ1-3	.	.	TGTGCCTGGTCGACAGGCTCCGGAAACACCATATATTTT	CAWSTGSGNTIYF
TRBV6-5	TRBJ1-1	.	.	TGTGCCAGCAGTACAAAACCTAACACTGAAGCTTTCTTT	CASSTKPNTEAFF
TRBV12-3/TRBV12-4	TRBJ2-7	.	TRBD1	TGTGCCAGCAGGGGACAGAGGACCTACGAGCAGTACTTC	CASRGQRTYEQYF
TRBV29-1	TRBJ1-1	.	.	TGCAGCGTCAAAAGGGGGGGGATGAACACTGAAGCTTTCTTT	CSVKRGGMNTEAFF